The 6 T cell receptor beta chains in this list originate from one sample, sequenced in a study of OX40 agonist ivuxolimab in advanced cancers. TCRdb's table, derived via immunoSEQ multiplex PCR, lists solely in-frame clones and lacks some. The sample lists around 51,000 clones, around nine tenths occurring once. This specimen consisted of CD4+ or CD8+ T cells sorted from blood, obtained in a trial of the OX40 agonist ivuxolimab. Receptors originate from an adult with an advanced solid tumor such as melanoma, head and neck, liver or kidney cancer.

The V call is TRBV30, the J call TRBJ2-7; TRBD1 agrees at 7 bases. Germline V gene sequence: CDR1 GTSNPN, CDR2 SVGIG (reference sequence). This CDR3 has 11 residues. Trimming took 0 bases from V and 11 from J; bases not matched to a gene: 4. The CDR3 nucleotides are TGTGCCTGGAGTGTAATGGGGACAGAGTACTTC. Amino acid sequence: CAWSVMGTEYF. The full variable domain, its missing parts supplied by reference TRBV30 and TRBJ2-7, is SQTIHQWPATLVQPVGSPLSLECTVEGTSNPNLYWYRQAAGRGLQLLFYSVGIGQISSEVPQNLSASRPQDRQFILSSKKLLLSDSGFYLCAWSVMGTEYFGPGTRLTVT.

This CDR3 is CSVGDRGADIQYF. CDR3 nucleotides: TGCAGCGTCGGGGACAGGGGAGCAGACATTCAGTACTTC. The chain recombines TRBV29-1 with TRBJ2-4, with 10 positions matching TRBD1. Per the germline V gene, CDR1 is SQVTM and CDR2 is ANQGSEA. The CDR3 covers 13 residues. Trimming cost V 6 bases and J 8 bases; bases outside gene matches: 7.

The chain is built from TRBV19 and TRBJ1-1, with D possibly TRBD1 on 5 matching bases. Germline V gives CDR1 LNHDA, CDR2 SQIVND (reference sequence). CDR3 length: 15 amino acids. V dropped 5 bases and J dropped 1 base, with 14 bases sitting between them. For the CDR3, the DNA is TGTGCCAGTAGTTTCCCTCAGGGCGCGAACACTGAAGCTTTCTTT. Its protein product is CASSFPQGANTEAFF. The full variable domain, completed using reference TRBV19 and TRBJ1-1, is DGGITQSPKYLFRKEGQNVTLSCEQNLNHDAMYWYRQDPGQGLRLIYYSQIVNDFQKGDIAEGYSVSREKKESFPLTVTSAQKNPTAFYLCASSFPQGANTEAFFGQGTRLTVV.

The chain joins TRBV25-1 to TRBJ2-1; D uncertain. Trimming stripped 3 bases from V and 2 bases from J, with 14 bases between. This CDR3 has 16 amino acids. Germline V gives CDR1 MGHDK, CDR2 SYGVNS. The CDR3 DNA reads TGTGCCAGCAGTGATGTAGTACAGCTCCCCTACAATGAGCAGTTCTTC. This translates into CASSDVVQLPYNEQFF.

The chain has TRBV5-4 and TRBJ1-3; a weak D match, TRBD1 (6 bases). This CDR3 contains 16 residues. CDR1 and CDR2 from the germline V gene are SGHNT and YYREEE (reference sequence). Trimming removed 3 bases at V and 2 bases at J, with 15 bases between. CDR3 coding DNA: TGTGCCAGCAGCTCGAGGGCAGGGGAACCTGGAAACACCATATATTTT. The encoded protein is CASSSRAGEPGNTIYF. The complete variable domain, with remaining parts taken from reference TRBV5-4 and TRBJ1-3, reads ETGVTQSPTHLIKTRGQQVTLRCSSQSGHNTVSWYQQALGQGPQFIFQYYREEENGRGNFPPRFSGLQFPNYSSELNVNALELDDSALYLCASSSRAGEPGNTIYFGEGSWLTVV.

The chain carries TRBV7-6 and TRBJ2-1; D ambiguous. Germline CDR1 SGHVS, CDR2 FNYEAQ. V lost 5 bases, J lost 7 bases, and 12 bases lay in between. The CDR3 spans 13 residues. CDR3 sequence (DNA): TGTGCCAGCAGCCGGGCGGTTTGGAATGAGCAGTTCTTC. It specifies CASSRAVWNEQFF.